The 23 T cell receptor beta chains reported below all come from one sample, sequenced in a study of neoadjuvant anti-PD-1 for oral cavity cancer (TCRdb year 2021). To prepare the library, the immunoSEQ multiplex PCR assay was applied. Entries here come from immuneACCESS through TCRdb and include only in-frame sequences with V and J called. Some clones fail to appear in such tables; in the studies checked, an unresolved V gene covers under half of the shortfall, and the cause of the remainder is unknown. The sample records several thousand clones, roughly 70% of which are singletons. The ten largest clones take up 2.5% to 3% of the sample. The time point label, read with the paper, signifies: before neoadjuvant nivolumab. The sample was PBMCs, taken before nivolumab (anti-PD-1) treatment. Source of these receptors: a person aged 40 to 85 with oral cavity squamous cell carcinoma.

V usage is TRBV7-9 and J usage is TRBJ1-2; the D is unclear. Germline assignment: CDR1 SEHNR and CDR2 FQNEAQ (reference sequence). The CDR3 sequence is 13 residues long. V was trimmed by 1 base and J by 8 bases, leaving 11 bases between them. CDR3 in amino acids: CASSLGGLRGYTF. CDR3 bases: TGTGCCAGCAGCTTAGGTGGGCTTCGAGGCTACACCTTC.

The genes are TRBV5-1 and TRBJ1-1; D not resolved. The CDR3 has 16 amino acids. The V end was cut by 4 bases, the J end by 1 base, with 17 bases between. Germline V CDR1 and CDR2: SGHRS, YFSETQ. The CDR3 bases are TGCGCCAGCAGCGCCCACATGCGAGGCCAGAACACTGAAGCTTTCTTT. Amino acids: CASSAHMRGQNTEAFF. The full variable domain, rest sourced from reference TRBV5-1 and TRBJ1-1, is KAGVTQTPRYLIKTRGQQVTLSCSPISGHRSVSWYQQTPGQGLQFLFEYFSETQRNKGNFPGRFSGRQFSNSRSEMNVSTLELGDSALYLCASSAHMRGQNTEAFFGQGTRLTVV.

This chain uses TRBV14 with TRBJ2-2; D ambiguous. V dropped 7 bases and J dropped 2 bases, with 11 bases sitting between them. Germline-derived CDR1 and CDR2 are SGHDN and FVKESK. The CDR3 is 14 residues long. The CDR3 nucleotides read TGTGCCAGCAAGGTTGGCAGAAACACCGGGGAGCTGTTTTTT. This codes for CASKVGRNTGELFF. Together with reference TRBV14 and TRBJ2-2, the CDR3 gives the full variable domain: EAGVTQFPSHSVIEKGQTVTLRCDPISGHDNLYWYRRVMGKEIKFLLHFVKESKQDESGMPNNRFLAERTGGTYSTLKVQPAELEDSGVYFCASKVGRNTGELFFGEGSRLTVL.

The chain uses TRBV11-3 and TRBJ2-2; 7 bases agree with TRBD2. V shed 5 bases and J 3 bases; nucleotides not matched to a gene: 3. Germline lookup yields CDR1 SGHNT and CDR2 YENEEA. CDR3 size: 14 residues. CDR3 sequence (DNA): TGTGCCAGCAGCCCAGGACTAGACACCGGGGAGCTGTTTTTT. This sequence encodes CASSPGLDTGELFF.

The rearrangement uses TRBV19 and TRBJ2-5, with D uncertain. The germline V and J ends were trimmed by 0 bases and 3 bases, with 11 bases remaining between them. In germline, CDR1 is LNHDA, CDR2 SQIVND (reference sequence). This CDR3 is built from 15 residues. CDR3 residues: CASSIEAGREETQYF. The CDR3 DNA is TGTGCCAGTAGTATAGAGGCCGGACGGGAAGAGACCCAGTACTTC.

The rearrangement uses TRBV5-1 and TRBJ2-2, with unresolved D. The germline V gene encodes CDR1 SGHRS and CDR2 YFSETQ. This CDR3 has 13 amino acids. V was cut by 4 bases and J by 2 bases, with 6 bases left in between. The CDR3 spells CASSPRNTGELFF. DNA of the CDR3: TGCGCCAGCAGCCCCCGCAACACCGGGGAGCTGTTTTTT.

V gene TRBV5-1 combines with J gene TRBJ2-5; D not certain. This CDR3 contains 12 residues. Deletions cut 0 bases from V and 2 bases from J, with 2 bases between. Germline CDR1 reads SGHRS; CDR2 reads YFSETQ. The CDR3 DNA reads TGCGCCAGCAGCTTGGAACAAGAGACCCAGTACTTC. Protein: CASSLEQETQYF.

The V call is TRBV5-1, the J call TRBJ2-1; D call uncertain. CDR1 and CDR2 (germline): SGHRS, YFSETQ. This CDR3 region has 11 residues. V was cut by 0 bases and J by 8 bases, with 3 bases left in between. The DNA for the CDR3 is TGCGCCAGCAGCTTGGGTCATGAGCAGTTCTTC. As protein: CASSLGHEQFF.

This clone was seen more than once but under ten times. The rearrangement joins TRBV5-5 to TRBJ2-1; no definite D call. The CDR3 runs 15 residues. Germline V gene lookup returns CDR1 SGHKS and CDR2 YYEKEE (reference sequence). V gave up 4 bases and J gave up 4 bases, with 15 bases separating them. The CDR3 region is CASSSDWDNYNEQFF. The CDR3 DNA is TGTGCCAGCAGCAGCGACTGGGATAATTACAATGAGCAGTTCTTC. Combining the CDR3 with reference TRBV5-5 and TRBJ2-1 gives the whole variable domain DAGVTQSPTHLIKTRGQQVTLRCSPISGHKSVSWYQQVLGQGPQFIFQYYEKEERGRGNFPDRFSARQFPNYSSELNVNALLLGDSALYLCASSSDWDNYNEQFFGPGTRLTVL.

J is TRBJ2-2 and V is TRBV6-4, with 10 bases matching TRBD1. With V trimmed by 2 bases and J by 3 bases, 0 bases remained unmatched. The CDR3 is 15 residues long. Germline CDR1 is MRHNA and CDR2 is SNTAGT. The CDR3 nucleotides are TGTGCCAGCAGTGACGACAGGGGGCACACCGGGGAGCTGTTTTTT. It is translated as CASSDDRGHTGELFF.

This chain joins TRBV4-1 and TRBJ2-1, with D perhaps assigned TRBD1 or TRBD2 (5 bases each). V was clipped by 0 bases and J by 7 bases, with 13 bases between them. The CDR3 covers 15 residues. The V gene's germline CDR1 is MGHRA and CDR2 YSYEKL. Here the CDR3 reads CASSQDGGPANEQFF. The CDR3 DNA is TGCGCCAGCAGCCAAGATGGGGGTCCGGCGAATGAGCAGTTCTTC.

CDR3 residues: CASSVLAGGIEQFF. CDR3 coding DNA: TGTGCCAGCAGCGTATTGGCGGGGGGGATTGAGCAGTTCTTC. This chain joins TRBV9 and TRBJ2-1, with 9 bases aligning to TRBD2. With V trimmed by 1 base and J by 9 bases, 5 bases remained unmatched. Germline values: CDR1 SGDLS, CDR2 YYNGEE. The CDR3 spans 14 residues.

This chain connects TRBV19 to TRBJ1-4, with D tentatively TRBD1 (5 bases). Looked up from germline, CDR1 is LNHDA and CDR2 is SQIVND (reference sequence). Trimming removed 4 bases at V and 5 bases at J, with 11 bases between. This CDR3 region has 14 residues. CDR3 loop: CASSTATANEKLFF. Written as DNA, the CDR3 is TGTGCCAGTAGTACCGCGACAGCGAATGAAAAACTGTTTTTT.

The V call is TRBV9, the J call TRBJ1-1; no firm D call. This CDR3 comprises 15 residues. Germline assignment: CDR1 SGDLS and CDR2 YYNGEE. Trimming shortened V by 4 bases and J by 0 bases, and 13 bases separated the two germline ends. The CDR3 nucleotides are TGTGCCAGCAGCCCTTGGCTTTCGTTGAACACTGAAGCTTTCTTT. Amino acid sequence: CASSPWLSLNTEAFF. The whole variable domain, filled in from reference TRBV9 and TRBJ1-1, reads DSGVTQTPKHLITATGQRVTLRCSPRSGDLSVYWYQQSLDQGLQFLIQYYNGEERAKGNILERFSAQQFPDLHSELNLSSLELGDSALYFCASSPWLSLNTEAFFGQGTRLTVV.

The CDR3 sequence is CAIRVLSTDTQYF. In DNA form, the CDR3 reads TGTGCCATCAGAGTGTTGAGCACAGATACGCAGTATTTT. V gene TRBV10-3 combines with J gene TRBJ2-3; unclear D gene. The CDR3 is 13 amino acids. The ends were cut back, 6 bases at V and 0 bases at J, with 7 bases in the middle. Per germline, CDR1 ENHRY and CDR2 SYGVKD.

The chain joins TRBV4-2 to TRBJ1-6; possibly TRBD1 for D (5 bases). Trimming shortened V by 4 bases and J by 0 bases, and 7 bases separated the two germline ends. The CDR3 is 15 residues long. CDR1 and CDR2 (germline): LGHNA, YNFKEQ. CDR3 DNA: TGTGCCAGCAGCCCGGGACCCTCCTATAATTCACCCCTCCACTTT. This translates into CASSPGPSYNSPLHF.

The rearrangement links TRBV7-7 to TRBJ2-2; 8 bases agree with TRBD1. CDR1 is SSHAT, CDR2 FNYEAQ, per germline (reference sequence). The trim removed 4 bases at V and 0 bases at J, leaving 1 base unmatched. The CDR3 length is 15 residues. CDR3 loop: CASSSQGANTGELFF. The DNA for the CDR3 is TGTGCCAGCAGCTCACAGGGGGCGAACACCGGGGAGCTGTTTTTT. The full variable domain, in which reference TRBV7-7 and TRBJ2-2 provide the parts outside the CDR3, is GAGVSQSPRYKVTKRGQDVTLRCDPISSHATLYWYQQALGQGPEFLTYFNYEAQPDKSGLPSDRFSAERPEGSISTLTIQRTEQRDSAMYRCASSSQGANTGELFFGEGSRLTVL.

The CDR3 region is CASSDLWGGMNTEAFF. In nucleotides, the CDR3 is TGTGCCAGCAGTGACCTATGGGGGGGCATGAACACTGAAGCTTTCTTT. The chain recombines TRBV6-1 with TRBJ1-1, with D perhaps TRBD1 (6 bases). Germline lookup yields CDR1 MNHNS and CDR2 SASEGT. The CDR3 totals 16 residues. V was cut by 3 bases and J by 0 bases, with 14 bases left in between.

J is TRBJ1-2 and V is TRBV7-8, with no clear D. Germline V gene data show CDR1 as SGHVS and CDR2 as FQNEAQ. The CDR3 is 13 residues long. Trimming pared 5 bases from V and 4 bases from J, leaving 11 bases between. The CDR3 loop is CASSTGLFYGYTF. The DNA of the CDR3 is TGTGCCAGCAGCACGGGCCTTTTCTATGGCTACACCTTC.

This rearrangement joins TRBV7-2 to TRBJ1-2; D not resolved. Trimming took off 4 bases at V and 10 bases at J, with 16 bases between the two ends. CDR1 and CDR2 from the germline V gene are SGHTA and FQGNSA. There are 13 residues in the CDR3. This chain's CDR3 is CASSSRGGRIYTF. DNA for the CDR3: TGTGCCAGCAGCTCGCGTGGAGGCCGCATCTACACCTTC.

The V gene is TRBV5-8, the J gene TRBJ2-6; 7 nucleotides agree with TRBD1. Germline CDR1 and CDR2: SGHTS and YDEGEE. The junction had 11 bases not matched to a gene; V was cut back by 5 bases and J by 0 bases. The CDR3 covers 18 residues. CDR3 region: CASRLTGISLSGANVLTF. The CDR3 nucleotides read TGTGCCAGCAGATTGACAGGGATTAGCCTCTCTGGGGCCAACGTCCTGACTTTC.

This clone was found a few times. CDR3 loop: CASSLEQGSGNTIYF. In nucleotides, the CDR3 is TGCGCCAGCAGCCTAGAACAGGGTTCTGGAAACACCATATATTTT. This chain uses TRBV4-3 with TRBJ1-3; TRBD1 might be the D (6 bases). Looked up from germline, CDR1 is LGHNA and CDR2 is YSLEER. There are 15 residues in the CDR3. V was cut by 4 bases and J by 1 base, with 11 bases left in between.

CDR3 nucleotide sequence: TGTGCCAGCAGCTTAACGGACAGGGGGGGTTCCGAGCAGTACTTC. It codes for CASSLTDRGGSEQYF. The rearrangement joins TRBV11-2 to TRBJ2-7; TRBD1 agrees at 10 bases. The CDR3 is 15 residues long. In germline, CDR1 is SGHAT, CDR2 FQNNGV. Losses at the gene ends were 2 bases for V and 6 bases for J; bases not matched to a gene: 7. Full variable domain (outside the CDR3, taken from reference TRBV11-2 and TRBJ2-7): EAGVAQSPRYKIIEKRQSVAFWCNPISGHATLYWYQQILGQGPKLLIQFQNNGVVDDSQLPKDRFSAERLKGVDSTLKIQPAKLEDSAVYLCASSLTDRGGSEQYFGPGTRLTVT.